This TCR beta chain was sequenced during a study of T cell changes during pregnancy in multiple sclerosis (dated by TCRdb to between 2019 and 2020). At the level of the whole study: The study examined how the T cell repertoire changed over the course of pregnancy in women with multiple sclerosis.

As regards this clone: The antigen it recognizes is unknown. Base-call qualities are not available, and no considerably larger clone is one nucleotide away.

Sequences SQVTM (CDR1) and ANQGSEA (CDR2) are obtained from the germline V gene. Taken from cysteine to phenylalanine, the CDR3 has 12 residues. The retained sequence is limited to the CDR3, 36 bases, with the frame set at the first base. V loses 2 bases, J loses 9 bases, and the germline ends lie 11 bases apart. Library creation used the immunoSEQ multiplex PCR assay. Entries here come from immuneACCESS through TCRdb and include only in-frame sequences with V and J called. Some clones fail to appear in such tables; in the studies checked, an unresolved V gene covers under half of the shortfall, and the cause of the remainder is unknown. Recorded for this sample are about 92,000 clones; 90% to 95% of them occurred a single time. 2% to 2.5% of the sample goes to the ten largest clones.

This chain joins TRBV29-1 to TRBJ1-5, with no reliable assignment of the D segment. The sequence derives from a female donor with multiple sclerosis, enrolled in a pregnancy study. The sample consisted of peripheral blood, taken in the third trimester of pregnancy. This receptor has the CDR3 CSVESGPGPQHF. The sequenced DNA is TGCAGCGTTGAATCGGGTCCGGGGCCCCAGCATTTT.